This TCR beta chain was profiled in a study of cytomegalovirus exposure and HLA in healthy donors. Primers: 60 Vbeta forward and 13 Jbeta reverse. Libraries were prepared by immunoSEQ multiplex PCR; TCRdb keeps only in-frame clonotypes and omits some of them. The sample lists about 120,000 clones, approximately 66% occurring once. Germline V gene data show CDR1 as DFQATT and CDR2 as SNEGSKA (reference sequence). CDR3 size: 11 residues. V was cut by 4 bases and J by 3 bases, with 6 bases left in between. The receptor was derived from a middle-aged woman in good health and CMV-seropositive. The specimen was PBMCs. The V and J genes are TRBV20-1 and TRBJ2-5; D is unclear. CDR3 sequence (DNA): TGCAGTGCTAACAAAGAAGAGACCCAGTACTTC. Its protein is CSANKEETQYF.